This paragraph reports one TCR beta chain. Its antigen is unknown. Prepared libraries of TCR beta cDNA carried unique molecular identifiers. TCRdb re-called the PCR reads through MiXCR, storing one row per CDR3 protein. The sample lists roughly 670,000 distinct CDR3 sequences; approximately 59% were seen once. Germline CDR1 SGHRS, CDR2 YFSETQ. V dropped 4 bases and J dropped 5 bases, with 10 bases sitting between them. The CDR3 has 13 amino acids. This record belongs to a study of post-analysis software for immune sequencing data. Whole-study findings and limits: Five or six TRBV segments were significantly more frequent in patients than in controls. TRBV5-6, TRBV5-1 and TRBV20-1 were among these segments.

V and J are TRBV5-1 and TRBJ2-1, with D possibly matching TRBD1 (5 bases). This sequence was found in a girl aged 2 to 10 with multiple sclerosis. Sequencing input: blood. CDR3 sequence: CASSMTTDNEQFF. The CDR3, as DNA: TGCGCCAGCAGCATGACGACAGACAATGAGCAGTTCTTC.